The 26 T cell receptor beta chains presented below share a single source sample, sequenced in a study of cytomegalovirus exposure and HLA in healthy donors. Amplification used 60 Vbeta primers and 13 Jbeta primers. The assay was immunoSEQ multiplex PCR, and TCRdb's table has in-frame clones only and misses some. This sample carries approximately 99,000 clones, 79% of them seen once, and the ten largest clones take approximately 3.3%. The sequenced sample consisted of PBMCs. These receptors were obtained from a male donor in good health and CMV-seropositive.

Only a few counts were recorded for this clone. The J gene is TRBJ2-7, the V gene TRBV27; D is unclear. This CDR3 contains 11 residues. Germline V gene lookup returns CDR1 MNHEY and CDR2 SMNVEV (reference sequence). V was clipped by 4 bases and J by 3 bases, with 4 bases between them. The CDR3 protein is CASSSLYEQYF. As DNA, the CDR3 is TGTGCCAGCAGTTCCCTCTACGAGCAGTACTTC.

This chain's CDR3 is CASSFRTSGGDTQYF. DNA for the CDR3: TGTGCCAGCAGCTTCAGGACTAGCGGGGGAGATACGCAGTATTTT. The V and J genes are TRBV7-2 and TRBJ2-3; 13 nucleotides agree with TRBD2. Germline values: CDR1 SGHTA, CDR2 FQGNSA. The CDR3 covers 15 residues. After removal of 3 bases from V and 5 bases from J, the junction contained 2 bases not matched to a gene. The whole variable domain, filled in from reference TRBV7-2 and TRBJ2-3, reads GAGVSQSPSNKVTEKGKDVELRCDPISGHTALYWYRQSLGQGLEFLIYFQGNSAPDKSGLPSDRFSAERTGGSVSTLTIQRTQQEDSAVYLCASSFRTSGGDTQYFGPGTRLTVL.

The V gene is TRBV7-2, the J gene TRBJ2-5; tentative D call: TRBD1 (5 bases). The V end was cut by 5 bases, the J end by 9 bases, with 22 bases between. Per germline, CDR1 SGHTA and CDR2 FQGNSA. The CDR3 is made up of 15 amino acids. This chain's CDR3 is CASSPKGYGDRPQYF. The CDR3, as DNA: TGTGCCAGCAGCCCAAAGGGGTACGGCGATCGTCCCCAGTACTTC.

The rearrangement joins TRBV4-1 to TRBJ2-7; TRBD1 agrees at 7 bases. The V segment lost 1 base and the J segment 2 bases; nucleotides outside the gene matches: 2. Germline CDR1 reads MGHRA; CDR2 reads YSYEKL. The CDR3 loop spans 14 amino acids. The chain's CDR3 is CASSQGDRAYEQYF. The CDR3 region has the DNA TGCGCCAGCAGCCAAGGGGACAGAGCCTACGAGCAGTACTTC.

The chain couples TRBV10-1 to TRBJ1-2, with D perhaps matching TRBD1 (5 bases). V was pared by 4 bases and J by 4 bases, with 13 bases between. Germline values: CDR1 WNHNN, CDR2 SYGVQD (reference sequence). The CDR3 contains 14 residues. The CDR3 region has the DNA TGCGCCAGCAGTGGGGCAGGGATAAGCTATGGCTACACCTTC. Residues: CASSGAGISYGYTF.

CDR3 sequence: CAILMGGSEKLFF. The CDR3 DNA reads as TGTGCCATCCTTATGGGGGGGAGTGAAAAACTGTTTTTT. V usage is TRBV6-4 and J usage is TRBJ1-4; TRBD1 might be the D (5 bases). V lost 10 bases and J 7 bases, leaving 16 bases between the germline ends. The CDR3 is made up of 13 amino acids. Germline CDR1 MRHNA, CDR2 SNTAGT.

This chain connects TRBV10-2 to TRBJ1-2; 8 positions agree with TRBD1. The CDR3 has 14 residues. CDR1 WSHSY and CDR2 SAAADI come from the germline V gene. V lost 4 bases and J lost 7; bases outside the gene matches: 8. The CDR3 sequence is CASSGQGLPLGYTF. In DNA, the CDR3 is TGCGCCAGCAGTGGACAGGGGTTGCCCCTTGGCTACACCTTC.

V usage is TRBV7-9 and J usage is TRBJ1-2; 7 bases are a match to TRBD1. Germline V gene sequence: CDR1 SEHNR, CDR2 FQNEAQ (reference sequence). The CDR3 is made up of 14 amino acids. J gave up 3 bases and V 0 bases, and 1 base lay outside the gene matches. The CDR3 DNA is TGTGCCAGCAGCTTAGCAACAGGGGACTATGGCTACACCTTC. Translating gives CASSLATGDYGYTF.

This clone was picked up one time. Written as DNA, the CDR3 is TGTGCCAGCACCGACAGGGGGCAGGGAGATACGCAGTATTTT. It codes for CASTDRGQGDTQYF. The V gene is TRBV5-8, the J gene TRBJ2-3, with 10 nucleotides matching TRBD1. Per the germline V gene, CDR1 is SGHTS and CDR2 is YDEGEE. CDR3 length equals 14 residues. V was pared by 6 bases and J by 5 bases, with 6 bases of the junction left unmatched.

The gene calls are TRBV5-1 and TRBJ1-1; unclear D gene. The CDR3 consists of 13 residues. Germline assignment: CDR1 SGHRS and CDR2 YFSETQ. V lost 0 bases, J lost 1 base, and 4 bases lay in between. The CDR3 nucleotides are TGCGCCAGCAGCTTGGCCCAGAACACTGAAGCTTTCTTT. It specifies CASSLAQNTEAFF.

This chain's CDR3 is CASSQVEGADGYTF. The CDR3 region has the DNA TGTGCCAGCAGCCAAGTTGAGGGGGCGGATGGCTACACCTTC. The chain links TRBV4-2 to TRBJ1-2; 7 bases agree with TRBD1. This CDR3 has 14 amino acids. J was trimmed by 6 bases and V by 1 base; bases with no gene match: 5. The germline CDR1 and CDR2 sequences are LGHNA and YNFKEQ.

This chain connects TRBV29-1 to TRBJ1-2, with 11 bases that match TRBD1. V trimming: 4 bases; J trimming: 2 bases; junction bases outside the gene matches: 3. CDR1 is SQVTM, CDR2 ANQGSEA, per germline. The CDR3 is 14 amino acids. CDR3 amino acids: CSVAGTGGNYGYTF. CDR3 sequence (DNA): TGCAGCGTTGCCGGGACAGGGGGGAACTATGGCTACACCTTC.

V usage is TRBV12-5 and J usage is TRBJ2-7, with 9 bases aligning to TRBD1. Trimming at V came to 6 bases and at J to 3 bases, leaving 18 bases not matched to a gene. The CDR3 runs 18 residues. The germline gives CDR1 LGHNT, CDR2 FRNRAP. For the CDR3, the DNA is TGTGCTAGTGGCCCCGGGACAGGGAATGGTCGGCTCCGCTACGAGCAGTACTTC. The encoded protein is CASGPGTGNGRLRYEQYF. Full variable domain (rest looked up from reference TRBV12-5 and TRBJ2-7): DARVTQTPRHKVTEMGQEVTMRCQPILGHNTVFWYRQTMMQGLELLAYFRNRAPLDDSGMPKDRFSAEMPDATLATLKIQPSEPRDSAVYFCASGPGTGNGRLRYEQYFGPGTRLTVT.

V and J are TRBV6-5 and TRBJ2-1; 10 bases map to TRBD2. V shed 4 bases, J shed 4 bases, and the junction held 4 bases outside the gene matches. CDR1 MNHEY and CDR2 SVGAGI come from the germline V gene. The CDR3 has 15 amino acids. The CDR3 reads CASSLTSGSYNEQFF. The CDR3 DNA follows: TGTGCCAGCAGTTTGACTAGCGGGTCATACAATGAGCAGTTCTTC.

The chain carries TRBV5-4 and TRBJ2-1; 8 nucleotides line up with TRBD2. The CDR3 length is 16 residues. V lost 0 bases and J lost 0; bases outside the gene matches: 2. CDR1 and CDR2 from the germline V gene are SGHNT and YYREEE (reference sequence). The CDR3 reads CASSLGGTSSYNEQFF. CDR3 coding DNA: TGTGCCAGCAGCTTGGGTGGGACTAGCTCCTACAATGAGCAGTTCTTC.

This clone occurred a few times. Here the CDR3 reads CASSSSRGKYPQHF. As DNA, the CDR3 is TGTGCCAGCTCTTCTTCCCGGGGGAAGTACCCCCAGCATTTT. The chain carries TRBV18 and TRBJ1-5; D possibly corresponds to TRBD1 (5 bases). Germline loops: CDR1 KGHSH, CDR2 LQKENI. The CDR3 extends over 14 amino acids. The ends were cut back, 6 bases at V and 10 bases at J, with 19 bases in the middle.

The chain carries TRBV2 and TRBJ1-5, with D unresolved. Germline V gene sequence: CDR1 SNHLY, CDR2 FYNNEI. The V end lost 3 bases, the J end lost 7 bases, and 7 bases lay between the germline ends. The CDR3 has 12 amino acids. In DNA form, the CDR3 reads TGTGCCAGCAGTGAGAGGCGGCAGCCCCAGCATTTT. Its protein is CASSERRQPQHF. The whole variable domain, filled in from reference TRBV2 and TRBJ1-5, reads EPEVTQTPSHQVTQMGQEVILRCVPISNHLYFYWYRQILGQKVEFLVSFYNNEISEKSEIFDDQFSVERPDGSNFTLKIRSTKLEDSAMYFCASSERRQPQHFGDGTRLSIL.

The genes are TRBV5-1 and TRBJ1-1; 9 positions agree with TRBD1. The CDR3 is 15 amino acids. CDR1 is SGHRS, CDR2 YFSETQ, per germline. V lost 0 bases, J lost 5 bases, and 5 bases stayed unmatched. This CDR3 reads CASSLVKQGATEAFF. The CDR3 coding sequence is TGCGCCAGCAGCTTGGTTAAACAGGGGGCGACTGAAGCTTTCTTT.

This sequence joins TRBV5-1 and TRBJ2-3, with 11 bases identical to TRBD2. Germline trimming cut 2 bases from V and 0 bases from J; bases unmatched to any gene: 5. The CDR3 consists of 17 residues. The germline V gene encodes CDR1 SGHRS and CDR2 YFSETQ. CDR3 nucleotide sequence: TGCGCCAGCAGCTTCGGGACTAGCGGTTATAGCACAGATACGCAGTATTTT. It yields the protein CASSFGTSGYSTDTQYF.

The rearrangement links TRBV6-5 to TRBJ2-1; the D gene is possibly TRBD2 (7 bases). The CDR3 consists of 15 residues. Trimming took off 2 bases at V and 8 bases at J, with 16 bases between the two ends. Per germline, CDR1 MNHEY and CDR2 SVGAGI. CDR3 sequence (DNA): TGTGCCAGCAGTTACGGTGGGGGGGCCTGGGATGAGCAGTTCTTC. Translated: CASSYGGGAWDEQFF.

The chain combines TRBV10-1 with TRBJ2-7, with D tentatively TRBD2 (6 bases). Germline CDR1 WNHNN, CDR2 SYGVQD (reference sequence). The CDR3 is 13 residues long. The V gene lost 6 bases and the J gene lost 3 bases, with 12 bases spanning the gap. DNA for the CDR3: TGCGCCAGCAGCTCCGGGGGAGACTACGAGCAGTACTTC. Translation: CASSSGGDYEQYF.

CDR3 DNA: TGTGCCAGCAGCCAAGGGGACAGGGAAGCAAACACCATATATTTT. Translation: CASSQGDREANTIYF. The rearrangement links TRBV4-2 to TRBJ1-3; 9 nucleotides line up with TRBD1. J was trimmed by 6 bases and V by 1 base; bases with no gene match: 4. Germline-derived CDR1 and CDR2 are LGHNA and YNFKEQ. The CDR3 is 15 residues long.

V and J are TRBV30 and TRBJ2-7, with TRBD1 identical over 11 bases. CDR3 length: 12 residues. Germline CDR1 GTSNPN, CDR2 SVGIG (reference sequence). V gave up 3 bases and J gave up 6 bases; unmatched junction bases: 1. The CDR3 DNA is TGTGCCTGGAGGGGACAGGGGGGCGAGCAGTACTTC. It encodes CAWRGQGGEQYF.

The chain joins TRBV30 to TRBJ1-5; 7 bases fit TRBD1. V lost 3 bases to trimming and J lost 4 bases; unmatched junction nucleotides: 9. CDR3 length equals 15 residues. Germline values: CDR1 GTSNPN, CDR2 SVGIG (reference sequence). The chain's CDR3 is CAWSLGPTGNQPQHF. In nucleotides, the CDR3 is TGTGCCTGGAGCCTAGGCCCGACAGGGAATCAGCCCCAGCATTTT.

The CDR3 DNA reads as TGCGCCAGCAGTCAATCTTGGGGGGATGAGGTGAACACTGAAGCTTTCTTT. Its protein product is CASSQSWGDEVNTEAFF. The chain recombines TRBV23-1 with TRBJ1-1; D might be TRBD1 (5 bases). TRBV23-1 counts as an open reading frame of uncertain function. V shed 0 bases and J shed 0 bases, with 14 bases lying between them. The CDR3 contains 17 residues.

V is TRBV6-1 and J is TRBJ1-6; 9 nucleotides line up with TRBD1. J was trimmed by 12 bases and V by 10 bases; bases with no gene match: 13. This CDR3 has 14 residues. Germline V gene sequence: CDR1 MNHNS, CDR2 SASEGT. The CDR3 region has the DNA TGTGCCATCCTCCCCGGGACAGGGCGATTACCCCTCCACTTT. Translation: CAILPGTGRLPLHF.